Each of the 24 T cell receptor beta chains below was sequenced from the same sample in a study of identical twins. In TCRdb, the 5' RACE reads were re-called with MiXCR into one record per CDR3 protein. The data contain fewer than 800,000 distinct CDR3 sequences, just over 7% of them singletons. These data were likewise used in another study, on yellow fever vaccine responses in identical twins.

Input material: PBMCs. All receptors come from a woman aged 18-29 years in good health.

This clonotype was detected only a few times. This chain links TRBV7-2 with TRBJ2-7, with 8 bases aligning to TRBD2. The germline V gene has CDR1 SGHTA and CDR2 FQGNSA. V gave up 5 bases and J gave up 2 bases; unmatched junction bases: 11. This CDR3 has 16 amino acids. CDR3 in amino acids: CASSQASAGVTYEQYF. DNA for the CDR3: TGTGCCAGCAGCCAAGCATCAGCGGGAGTAACCTACGAGCAGTACTTC.

This clonotype was counted between two and nine times. This chain uses TRBV6-2 or TRBV6-3 with TRBJ2-7; 10 positions match TRBD2. The germline V gene has CDR1 MNHEY and CDR2 SVGEGT. J was trimmed by 3 bases and V by 8 bases; bases with no gene match: 4. The CDR3 has 13 residues. The DNA of the CDR3 is TGTGCCAGCCAGCGGGGGGGCCGCTACGAGCAGTACGTC. Its translation is CASQRGGRYEQYV.

The sample holds many counts of this clonotype. The chain has TRBV15 and TRBJ1-1, with D tentatively TRBD1 (5 bases). CDR1 is LNHNV, CDR2 YYDKDF, per germline (reference sequence). The CDR3 has 12 residues. V lost 0 bases and J lost 8, with 7 bases in between. The CDR3 nucleotides read TGTGCCACCAGCAGAGACCAGGGAGAAGCTTTCTTT. Translating it yields CATSRDQGEAFF.

V usage is TRBV2 and J usage is TRBJ2-3, with no clear D. CDR3 size: 14 residues. Germline CDR1 and CDR2: SNHLY and FYNNEI. Deletions cut 1 base from V and 4 bases from J, with 9 bases between. Here the CDR3 DNA reads TGTGCCAGCAGTGAAGGGGTTGGGTCAGATACGCAGTATTTT. It yields the protein CASSEGVGSDTQYF.

This clonotype was seen a handful of times. This rearrangement joins TRBV5-4 to TRBJ1-1; D gene uncertain. The germline V and J ends were trimmed by 4 bases and 7 bases, with 17 bases remaining between them. Germline loops: CDR1 SGHNT, CDR2 YYREEE (reference sequence). This CDR3 region has 14 residues. The CDR3 reads CASSPRAQRDEAFF. The CDR3 region has the DNA TGTGCCAGCAGCCCGCGGGCCCAAAGGGATGAAGCTTTCTTT.

This clonotype occurred many times. The chain links TRBV12-3 or TRBV12-4 to TRBJ1-3, with TRBD1 as a possible D gene (6 bases). This CDR3 has 14 amino acids. V was cut by 7 bases and J by 0 bases, with 10 bases left in between. The CDR3 region has the DNA TGTGCCAGCACCGACAGGAACTCTGGAAACACCATATATTTT. This translates into CASTDRNSGNTIYF.

This clonotype was recorded many times. V is TRBV20-1 and J is TRBJ2-2; no definite D call. This CDR3 is built from 14 residues. V was clipped by 3 bases and J by 0 bases, with 8 bases between them. Germline CDR1 and CDR2: DFQATT and SNEGSKA (reference sequence). The CDR3 nucleotides are TGCAGTGCTAGGGACCTCGCGAACACCGGGGAGCTGTTTTTT. It encodes CSARDLANTGELFF.

V usage is TRBV20-1 and J usage is TRBJ1-6; weak D call: TRBD1 (5 bases). This CDR3 is 13 amino acids long. Looked up from germline, CDR1 is DFQATT and CDR2 is SNEGSKA (reference sequence). Trimming stripped 6 bases from V and 7 bases from J, with 13 bases between. DNA of the CDR3: TGCAGTGCGCGGGACGGGGTCAATTCACCCCTCCACTTT. It specifies CSARDGVNSPLHF.

The chain combines TRBV11-2 with TRBJ2-1; the D is unclear. CDR1 is SGHAT, CDR2 FQNNGV, per germline. The CDR3 sequence is 15 residues long. Trimming took off 2 bases at V and 2 bases at J, with 10 bases between the two ends. CDR3 DNA: TGTGCCAGCAGCTTATCCTCAAACCCCTACAATGAGCAGTTCTTC. This encodes CASSLSSNPYNEQFF.

This chain joins TRBV19 and TRBJ1-2, with 8 positions matching TRBD1. V lost 3 bases to trimming and J lost 3 bases; unmatched junction nucleotides: 6. This CDR3 has 15 amino acids. Germline V gene sequence: CDR1 LNHDA, CDR2 SQIVND (reference sequence). The CDR3 here is CASSISDRADYGYTF. The CDR3 DNA is TGTGCCAGTAGTATCTCGGACAGGGCAGACTATGGCTACACCTTC.

The chain recombines TRBV5-1 with TRBJ2-3; D is tentatively TRBD1 or TRBD2 (5 bases each). Trimming took off 4 bases at V and 4 bases at J, with 16 bases between the two ends. The germline V gene has CDR1 SGHRS and CDR2 YFSETQ. The CDR3 is 15 residues long. CDR3 DNA sequence: TGCGCCAGCAGCCGTCAGGGAGACCCCCCAGATACGCAGTATTTT. Protein: CASSRQGDPPDTQYF.

This chain joins TRBV6-1 and TRBJ1-1, with D uncertain. Deletions cut 2 bases from V and 1 base from J, with 11 bases between. Germline values: CDR1 MNHNS, CDR2 SASEGT. This CDR3 has 15 amino acids. The CDR3 reads CASSELDGENTEAFF. In DNA form, the CDR3 reads TGTGCCAGCAGTGAATTGGATGGGGAGAACACTGAAGCTTTCTTT.

This clonotype was recorded a few times. The rearrangement links TRBV15 to TRBJ1-1; D remains ambiguous. From germline, CDR1 is LNHNV and CDR2 YYDKDF (reference sequence). Trimming took 0 bases from V and 0 from J, leaving 11 bases between them. CDR3 length: 16 amino acids. Here the CDR3 reads CATSRDLVAMNTEAFF. CDR3 in DNA: TGTGCCACCAGCAGAGATCTTGTGGCCATGAACACTGAAGCTTTCTTT.

This clonotype showed up just a few times. In DNA form, the CDR3 reads TGTGCCAGTAGTGCCCTAGGCATATCCTACAATGAGCAGTTCTTC. The encoded protein is CASSALGISYNEQFF. The chain recombines TRBV19 with TRBJ2-1; D gene uncertain. CDR3 length: 15 residues. Per germline, CDR1 LNHDA and CDR2 SQIVND (reference sequence). Deletions cut 5 bases from V and 1 base from J, with 12 bases between. Full variable domain (remainder filled in from reference TRBV19 and TRBJ2-1): DGGITQSPKYLFRKEGQNVTLSCEQNLNHDAMYWYRQDPGQGLRLIYYSQIVNDFQKGDIAEGYSVSREKKESFPLTVTSAQKNPTAFYLCASSALGISYNEQFFGPGTRLTVL.

This clonotype occurred many times. The rearrangement joins TRBV7-2 to TRBJ2-1; TRBD1 agrees at 9 bases. J was trimmed by 4 bases and V by 5 bases; bases with no gene match: 9. The V gene's germline CDR1 is SGHTA and CDR2 FQGNSA. The CDR3 spans 16 residues. The CDR3 coding sequence is TGTGCCAGCAGCCCGGGGGACAGGGTATATTACAATGAGCAGTTCTTC. Protein product: CASSPGDRVYYNEQFF.

CDR3 sequence reads: CASSQEVSYEQYF. The CDR3 DNA reads TGTGCCAGCAGCCAAGAAGTATCCTACGAGCAGTACTTC. V is TRBV14 and J is TRBJ2-7; D ambiguous. CDR1 is SGHDN and CDR2 is FVKESK in the germline V gene. V was trimmed by 0 bases and J by 1 base, leaving 4 bases between them. The CDR3 runs to 13 residues. Variable domain in full (rest from reference TRBV14 and TRBJ2-7): EAGVTQFPSHSVIEKGQTVTLRCDPISGHDNLYWYRRVMGKEIKFLLHFVKESKQDESGMPNNRFLAERTGGTYSTLKVQPAELEDSGVYFCASSQEVSYEQYFGPGTRLTVT.

This sequence joins TRBV28 and TRBJ1-1; D possibly corresponds to TRBD1 (5 bases). The CDR3 runs to 16 residues. V lost 1 base and J lost 0, with 12 bases in between. CDR1 is MDHEN and CDR2 is SYDVKM in the germline V gene. CDR3 nucleotide sequence: TGTGCCAGCAGTTTATCTCAGACAGTTATGAACACTGAAGCTTTCTTT. Translation: CASSLSQTVMNTEAFF. Variable domain in full (rest from reference TRBV28 and TRBJ1-1): DVKVTQSSRYLVKRTGEKVFLECVQDMDHENMFWYRQDPGLGLRLIYFSYDVKMKEKGDIPEGYSVSREKKERFSLILESASTNQTSMYLCASSLSQTVMNTEAFFGQGTRLTVV.

For the CDR3, the DNA is TGTGCCAGCAGTGGCCGGGACTACTACAATGAGCAGTTCTTC. This encodes CASSGRDYYNEQFF. This chain uses TRBV25-1 with TRBJ2-1, with 7 bases identical to TRBD2. The CDR3 is 14 residues long. Germline trimming cut 4 bases from V and 3 bases from J; bases unmatched to any gene: 3. Germline CDR1 reads MGHDK; CDR2 reads SYGVNS.

In its sample, this clonotype was seen a few times. J is TRBJ2-2 and V is TRBV4-1, with TRBD2 as a possible D gene (6 bases). From germline, CDR1 is MGHRA and CDR2 YSYEKL. The CDR3 is 19 residues long. Deletions cut 0 bases from V and 0 bases from J, with 17 bases between. The CDR3 nucleotides read TGCGCCAGCAGCCAAGATCCGGGCGGGGTGATCGCGAACACCGGGGAGCTGTTTTTT. It codes for CASSQDPGGVIANTGELFF.

This clonotype occurred a few times. The chain links TRBV6-5 to TRBJ1-6, with D possibly being TRBD1 (5 bases). Germline-derived CDR1 and CDR2 are MNHEY and SVGAGI. This CDR3 is 16 amino acids long. V was cut by 0 bases and J by 5 bases, with 11 bases left in between. The chain's CDR3 is CASSYSWQGNNSPLHF. The CDR3 DNA reads TGTGCCAGCAGTTACTCGTGGCAGGGTAATAATTCACCCCTCCACTTT.

This clonotype was recorded a few times. The chain combines TRBV7-9 with TRBJ1-4; D ambiguous. In germline, CDR1 is SEHNR, CDR2 FQNEAQ (reference sequence). The CDR3 runs to 13 residues. V was cut by 1 base and J by 8 bases, with 8 bases left in between. In nucleotides, the CDR3 is TGTGCCAGCAGCTTAGGGGAGCGAGAAAAACTGTTTTTT. It codes for CASSLGEREKLFF.

The genes are TRBV12-3 or TRBV12-4 and TRBJ1-4; D is perhaps TRBD1 (5 bases). The CDR3 is made up of 13 amino acids. Trimming left V 8 bases short and J 7 bases short, with 14 bases between. The CDR3 DNA reads as TGTGCCAGCGGAACCCTGGGGGGTGAAAAACTGTTTTTT. Encoded protein: CASGTLGGEKLFF.

This clonotype was picked up a small number of times. The genes are TRBV20-1 and TRBJ2-2, with D maybe TRBD2 (5 bases). The CDR3 extends over 13 amino acids. CDR1 and CDR2 (germline): DFQATT, SNEGSKA (reference sequence). Trimming removed 3 bases at V and 0 bases at J, with 5 bases between. CDR3 sequence (DNA): TGCAGTGCTAGCGGGACGAACACCGGGGAGCTGTTTTTT. Translated, it gives CSASGTNTGELFF.

This clonotype has a handful of counts. The chain combines TRBV10-3 with TRBJ2-1; no firm D call. CDR1 ENHRY and CDR2 SYGVKD come from the germline V gene. V lost 6 bases to trimming and J lost 8 bases, with 17 bases between them. CDR3 length equals 14 residues. CDR3 in amino acids: CAIRTQSSDDEQFF. CDR3 coding DNA: TGTGCCATCAGGACCCAGTCTTCTGACGATGAGCAGTTCTTC.